Sequencing of this T cell receptor (beta chain) was carried out in a study of blood T cell repertoires in COVID-19. Study as a whole: Whether acute or convalescent, the COVID-19 samples came from the United States, Italy and Spain. The cDNA or gDNA used as material had been derived from T cells, B-cell-depleted T cells, or PBMCs.

Repertoires were generated with immunoSEQ multiplex PCR, while TCRdb's copy carries only in-frame clones and drops some. Found here are about 82,000 clones, around four fifths of them singletons; the top ten hold 15% to 20%. The source material was peripheral blood. This clonotype was sampled from a man older than 75 with active or convalescent COVID-19.

CDR3 coding DNA: TGTGCCAGCTCAACCGGACAGTCGGGCTACGGGGAGCTGTTTTTT. This gives the protein CASSTGQSGYGELFF. This sequence joins TRBV18 and TRBJ2-2, with D possibly matching TRBD1 (6 bases). This CDR3 has 15 residues. CDR1 is KGHSH, CDR2 LQKENI, per germline. The V and J ends lost 5 bases and 7 bases respectively, with 17 bases between them.